These T cell receptor beta chains were read from a single sample in a study of T cells after yellow fever vaccination. TCRdb recomputed calls from the 5' RACE reads with MiXCR, one row per CDR3 protein. Among hundreds of thousands of distinct CDR3 sequences listed, approximately 13% were seen once. The source material was PBMCs, sampled on the day of the yellow fever booster vaccination. Every receptor here comes from a man aged 25-45 years who received the YFV17D yellow fever vaccine. CDR3s leave out the opening cysteine and the closing phenylalanine or tryptophan.

V gene	J gene	CDR3 protein
TRBV15	TRBJ1-1	ATSSGALNTEAF
TRBV6-5	TRBJ2-1	ASSYGRELEQF
TRBV12-3/TRBV12-4	TRBJ2-7	ASSQDRDRLYEQY
TRBV20-1	TRBJ2-4	SAWREGQENIQY
TRBV5-6	TRBJ2-3	ASSADLYTQY
TRBV20-1	TRBJ2-3	SAMMTSGGQY
TRBV28	TRBJ2-7	ASRNSGPGGGYEQY
TRBV12-3/TRBV12-4	TRBJ1-3	ASRPDGNTIY
TRBV5-1	TRBJ2-1	ASSGPGTYNEQF
TRBV14	TRBJ2-7	ASSQPDRLAGGTYEQY
TRBV19	TRBJ1-5	ASSIAADSNQPQH
TRBV5-1	TRBJ2-7	ASQQGNGYEQY
TRBV6-6	TRBJ1-1	ASSYDPNTEAF
TRBV20-1	TRBJ2-7	SAKGGVEQY
TRBV7-2	TRBJ2-1	ASSLERGVYNEQF
TRBV19	TRBJ2-1	ASTSEILAGDTEQF
TRBV25-1	TRBJ2-5	ASSEYGGRGTQY
TRBV7-2	TRBJ1-1	ASSSPVRVSNTEAF
TRBV6-1	TRBJ2-7	ASTSQVAYEQY
TRBV7-7	TRBJ2-1	ASSPLRSGEQF
TRBV2	TRBJ2-7	ASRVGNQPSYEQY
TRBV10-3	TRBJ2-5	AIREGGETQY
TRBV5-1	TRBJ1-4	ASSPIVRTGTNEKLF
TRBV20-1	TRBJ2-1	SASDLAASSYNEQF
TRBV20-1	TRBJ2-7	SARGPGQGYEQY
TRBV5-1	TRBJ1-1	ASSLNFRWDTEAL
TRBV6-1	TRBJ2-5	ASGREGPETQY
TRBV25-1	TRBJ1-1	ASSARDRGGAF
TRBV6-1	TRBJ2-1	ASSGGRVLNEQF
TRBV10-3	TRBJ1-1	AITESGTSTEAF
TRBV6-1	TRBJ2-3	ASSRLAASTDTQY
TRBV7-2	TRBJ1-2	ASSFREVGYT
TRBV7-9	TRBJ1-4	ASSLSGTVNEKLF
TRBV20-1	TRBJ2-3	SALERLAGEDTQY
TRBV29-1	TRBJ2-3	SGDRGSDTQY
TRBV18	TRBJ2-2	ASSPYSRQSSANTGELF
TRBV11-3	TRBJ2-1	ASGLASDNEQF
TRBV9	TRBJ2-1	ASSVAGGNSYNEQF
TRBV30	TRBJ2-3	AWSVGLAGGHGTDTQY
TRBV15	TRBJ2-5	ATKRPGETQY
TRBV6-5	TRBJ2-1	ASRLSGRGTNEQF
TRBV7-6	TRBJ2-1	ASSRDQGNEQF
TRBV20-1	TRBJ2-3	SARDPSLAGVADTQY
TRBV20-1	TRBJ2-1	SAKKGNYNEQF
TRBV5-1	TRBJ2-2	ASKGSGRLNTGELF
TRBV10-3	TRBJ2-3	AILPAGGGTDTQY
TRBV10-3	TRBJ2-3	AIQDLPTDTQY
TRBV27	TRBJ2-7	ASSLSAGVGINEQY
TRBV25-1	TRBJ1-1	ASSLGGWGTEAF
TRBV5-1	TRBJ2-1	ASSLLGSYNEQF
TRBV7-6	TRBJ2-3	ASSLSVGLADTQY
TRBV7-8	TRBJ2-2	ASRAGLGPGELF
TRBV18	TRBJ1-5	ASSYDRGYQPQH
TRBV20-1	TRBJ2-1	SARDWGRPVGEQF
TRBV7-2	TRBJ2-1	ASSPRRGEQF
TRBV7-9	TRBJ1-1	ASSLAMGTEAF
TRBV18	TRBJ1-1	ASSPVALEAF
TRBV29-1	TRBJ2-3	SVGPGGGDTQY
TRBV5-1	TRBJ2-1	ASSGGAPYNEQF